The T cell receptor beta chain under discussion was sequenced for a study of blood T cell repertoires in COVID-19. Across the study: COVID-19 samples from acute and convalescent phases originated in the United States, Italy and Spain. T cells, B-cell-depleted T cells, or PBMCs provided the cDNA or gDNA that served as material.

Trimming took 3 bases from V and 5 from J, leaving 16 bases between them. Per the germline V gene, CDR1 is DFQATT and CDR2 is SNEGSKA (reference sequence). The CDR3 has 14 residues. As handled by the study authors: Researchers report that nucleated cell counts were estimated from reference gene primer amplification. Generated by immunoSEQ multiplex PCR, the TCRdb table keeps only in-frame clones and is missing some. The DNA gave D and trimming, while V, J and clone size come from that table. The data show approximately 260,000 clones, around four fifths seen once. This clonotype was obtained from a man aged 60 to 69 who had recovered from COVID-19. Sequencing was performed on peripheral blood. J is TRBJ1-1 and V is TRBV20-1; D is perhaps TRBD1 (5 bases). CDR3 sequence (DNA): TGCAGTGCTAGTCCCCCCCAGGGTGGGACTGAAGCTTTCTTT. Protein product: CSASPPQGGTEAFF.